This T cell receptor beta chain was identified during a study of blood T cell repertoires in COVID-19 (dated by TCRdb to 2019 to 2021). At the level of the whole study: Samples covering the acute and convalescent phases of COVID-19 were provided by collaborators in the United States, Italy and Spain. The prospective study material was composed of cDNA or gDNA derived from T cells, B-cell-depleted T cells, or PBMCs. Deeply sampled blood TCRbeta repertoires from subjects exposed to, actively infected with, or recovered from COVID-19 were included in the dataset. A freely available public database, intended as a resource for researchers studying the immune response to SARS-CoV-2, is where the repertoires were released. Samples came from the ongoing ImmuneRACE study (first 160 participants) plus 1,254 subjects from 6 global collaborators. The sample metadata nearly always contained a de-identified subject ID, COVID-19 status, age in years and sex. Where available, HLA class I and class II types were obtained from metadata supplied by the sample provider rather than from assay-based typing. The study at large found these results: How much clinical and demographic metadata was included differed by source and by participant, and the metadata was provided uncurated.

Participants in the prospective study were enrolled through a virtual design, were aged roughly 18 to 100 years, and lived in approximately 25 United States geographic areas. In the prospective study, participants were assigned to cohorts based on the clinical history participants reported in a screening survey and a study questionnaire. Exposed participants had been in contact with someone with a PCR-confirmed or clinician-diagnosed COVID-19 case within 2 weeks of study entry. Each participant in the prospective study had whole blood, serum and a nasopharyngeal or oropharyngeal swab collected by mobile phlebotomists. Additional blood draws and questionnaires over an approximately 2-month period could optionally be provided by prospective study participants. Prospective study blood samples were shipped either frozen or at room temperature before DNA extraction. This clone has more than one count but fewer than ten. It has no known antigen specificity. Base qualities are not at hand, and no much larger clone is one base apart.

TCRbeta CDR3 regions were amplified from genomic DNA by means of the immunoSEQ Assay, a bias-controlled multiplex PCR. Under the source paper's analysis protocol: Nucleated cell counts per sample were estimated from amplification of reference gene primers within the assay. Sequence reads were collapsed and filtered to measure the absolute abundance of every unique TCRbeta CDR3 rearrangement. Productive Simpson clonality was computed per sample as the square root of Simpson's diversity index over productive rearrangements. TCRdb holds this immuneACCESS table with in-frame rearrangements only. Some clones are missing; in checked studies, unresolved V genes explain under half, and the rest has no known cause. The D gene and trimming were derived from the DNA, and the V and J assignments and clone size from that table. Across this sample there are 200,000 to 250,000 clones, with about 87% seen only once. Roughly 0.95% of the sample lies in the top ten.

The germline V gene (reference sequence) sets CDR1 to MNHEY and CDR2 to SMNVEV. Trimming removed 5 bases from V and 6 bases from J, leaving 8 bases between the germline ends. The CDR3 holds 12 amino acids from the cysteine to the phenylalanine. Only the CDR3 DNA is retained, 36 bases long and in frame from the first base. The clonotype originates from a man between 50 and 59 years old who had been exposed to COVID-19. The sequence links TRBV27 to TRBJ2-1; the D gene identity is not certain. Sample: PBMCs or T cells enriched from blood (not recorded which). In nucleotides, the sequence is TGTGCCAGCAGTCAGATTGGCAATGAGCAGTTCTTC. Its protein is CASSQIGNEQFF.